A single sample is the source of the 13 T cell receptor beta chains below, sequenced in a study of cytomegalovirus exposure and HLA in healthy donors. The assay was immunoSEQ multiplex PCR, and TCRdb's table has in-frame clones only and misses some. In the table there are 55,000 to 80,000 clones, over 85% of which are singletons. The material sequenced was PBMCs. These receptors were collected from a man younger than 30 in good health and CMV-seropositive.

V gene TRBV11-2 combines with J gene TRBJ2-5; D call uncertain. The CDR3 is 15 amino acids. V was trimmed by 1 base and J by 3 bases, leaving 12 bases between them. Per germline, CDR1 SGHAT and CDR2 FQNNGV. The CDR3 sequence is CASSLAGPLEETQYF. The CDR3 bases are TGTGCCAGCAGCTTAGCTGGGCCCCTGGAAGAGACCCAGTACTTC. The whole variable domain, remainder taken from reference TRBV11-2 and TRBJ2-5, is EAGVAQSPRYKIIEKRQSVAFWCNPISGHATLYWYQQILGQGPKLLIQFQNNGVVDDSQLPKDRFSAERLKGVDSTLKIQPAKLEDSAVYLCASSLAGPLEETQYFGPGTRLLVL.

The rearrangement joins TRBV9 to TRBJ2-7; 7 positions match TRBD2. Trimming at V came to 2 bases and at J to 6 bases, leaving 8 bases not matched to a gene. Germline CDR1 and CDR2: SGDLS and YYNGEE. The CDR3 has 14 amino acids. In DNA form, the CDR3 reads TGTGCCAGCAGCGTGACCCCGGGACTATCCGAGCAGTACTTC. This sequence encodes CASSVTPGLSEQYF.

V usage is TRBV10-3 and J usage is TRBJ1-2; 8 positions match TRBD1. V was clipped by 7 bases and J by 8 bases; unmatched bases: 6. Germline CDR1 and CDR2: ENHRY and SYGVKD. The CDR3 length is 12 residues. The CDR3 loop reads CAINPQGDGYTF. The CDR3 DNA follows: TGTGCCATCAATCCACAGGGGGACGGCTACACCTTC.

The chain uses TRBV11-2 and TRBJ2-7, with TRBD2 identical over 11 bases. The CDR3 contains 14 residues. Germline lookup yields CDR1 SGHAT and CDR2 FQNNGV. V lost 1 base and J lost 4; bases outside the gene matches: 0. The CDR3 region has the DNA TGTGCCAGCAGCTTAGGACTAGCGGGGTACGAGCAGTACTTC. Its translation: CASSLGLAGYEQYF.

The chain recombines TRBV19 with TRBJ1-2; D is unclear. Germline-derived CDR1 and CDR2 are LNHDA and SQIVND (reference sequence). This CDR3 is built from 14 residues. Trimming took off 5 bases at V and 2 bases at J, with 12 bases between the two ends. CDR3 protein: CASSPLRRNYGYTF. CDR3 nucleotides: TGTGCCAGTAGTCCCCTGCGCAGGAACTATGGCTACACCTTC.

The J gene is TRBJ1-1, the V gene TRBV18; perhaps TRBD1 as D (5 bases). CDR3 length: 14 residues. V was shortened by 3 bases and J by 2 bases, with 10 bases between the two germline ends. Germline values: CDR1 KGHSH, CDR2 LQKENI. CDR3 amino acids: CASSPQGINTEAFF. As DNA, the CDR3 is TGTGCCAGCTCACCCCAGGGCATAAACACTGAAGCTTTCTTT.

Here the CDR3 reads CASTTSPQGRSEQYF. The CDR3, as DNA: TGTGCCAGCACTACCTCCCCACAGGGACGGAGCGAGCAGTACTTC. The V gene is TRBV21-1, the J gene TRBJ2-7; the D segment call TRBD1 is taken from the table without a DNA check. TRBV21-1 is given as a pseudogene. This CDR3 is 15 amino acids long.

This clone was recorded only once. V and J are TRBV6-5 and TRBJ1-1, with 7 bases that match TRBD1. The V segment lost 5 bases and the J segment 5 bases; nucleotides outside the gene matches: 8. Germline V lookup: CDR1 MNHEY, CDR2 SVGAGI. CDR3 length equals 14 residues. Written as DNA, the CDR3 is TGTGCCAGCAGTGTAACAGGGGCGAGGACTGAAGCTTTCTTT. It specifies CASSVTGARTEAFF.

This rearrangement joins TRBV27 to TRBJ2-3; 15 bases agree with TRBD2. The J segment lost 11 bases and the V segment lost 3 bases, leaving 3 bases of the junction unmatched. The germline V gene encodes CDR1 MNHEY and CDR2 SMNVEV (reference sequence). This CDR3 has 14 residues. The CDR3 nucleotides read TGTGCCAGCAGTTTGGGGACTAGCGGGAGGATGCAGTATTTT. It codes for CASSLGTSGRMQYF.

The CDR3 DNA is TGTGCCAGCAGCTTAGCGGCGGGAACCACCTACGAGCAGTACTTC. Translated, it gives CASSLAAGTTYEQYF. The V gene is TRBV7-2, the J gene TRBJ2-7; the D gene is possibly TRBD2 (6 bases). Germline V gene data show CDR1 as SGHTA and CDR2 as FQGNSA. The ends were cut back, 0 bases at V and 2 bases at J, with 11 bases in the middle. The CDR3 loop spans 15 amino acids.

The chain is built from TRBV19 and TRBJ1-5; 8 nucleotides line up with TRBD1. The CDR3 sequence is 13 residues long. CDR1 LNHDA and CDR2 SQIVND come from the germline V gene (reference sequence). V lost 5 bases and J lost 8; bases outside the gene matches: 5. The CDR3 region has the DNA TGTGCCAGTAGTGGACAGGGAGGTGAGCCCCAGCATTTT. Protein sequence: CASSGQGGEPQHF.

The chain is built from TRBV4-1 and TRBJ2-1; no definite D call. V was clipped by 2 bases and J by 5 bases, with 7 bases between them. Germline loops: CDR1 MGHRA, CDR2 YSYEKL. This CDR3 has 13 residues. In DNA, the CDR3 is TGCGCCAGCAGCCAAATTCGGGACAATGAGCAGTTCTTC. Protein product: CASSQIRDNEQFF.

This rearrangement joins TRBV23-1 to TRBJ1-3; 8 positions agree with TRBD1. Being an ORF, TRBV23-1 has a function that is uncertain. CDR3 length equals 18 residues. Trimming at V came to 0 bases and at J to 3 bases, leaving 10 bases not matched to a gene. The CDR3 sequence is CASSQSRATGTGGNTIYF. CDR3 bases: TGCGCCAGCAGTCAATCGAGGGCGACAGGGACAGGTGGAAACACCATATATTTT.